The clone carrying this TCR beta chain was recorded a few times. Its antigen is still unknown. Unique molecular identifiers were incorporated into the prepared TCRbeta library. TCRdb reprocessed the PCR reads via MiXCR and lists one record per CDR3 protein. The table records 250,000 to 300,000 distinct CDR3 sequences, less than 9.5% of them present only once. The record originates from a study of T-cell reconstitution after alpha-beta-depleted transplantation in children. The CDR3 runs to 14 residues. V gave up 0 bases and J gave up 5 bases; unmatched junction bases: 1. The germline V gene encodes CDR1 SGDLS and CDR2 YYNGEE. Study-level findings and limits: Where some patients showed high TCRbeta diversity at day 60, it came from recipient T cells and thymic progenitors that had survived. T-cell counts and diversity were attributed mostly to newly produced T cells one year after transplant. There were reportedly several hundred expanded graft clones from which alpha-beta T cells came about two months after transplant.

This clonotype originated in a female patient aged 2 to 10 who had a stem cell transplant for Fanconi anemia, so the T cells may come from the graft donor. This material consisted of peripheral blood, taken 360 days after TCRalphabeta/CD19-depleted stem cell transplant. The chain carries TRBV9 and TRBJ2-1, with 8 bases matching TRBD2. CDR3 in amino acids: CASSVAGGHNEQFF. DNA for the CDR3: TGTGCCAGCAGCGTAGCGGGGGGGCACAATGAGCAGTTCTTC.